The 29 T cell receptor beta chains given below trace back to one sample, sequenced in a study of T cells in Graves' hyperthyroidism and ophthalmopathy. RNA transcripts yielded amplified TCR beta CDR3 regions. The study used the HTBI primer set for a first-round RT-PCR of the TCR CDR3. One entry per CDR3 protein, called by TCRdb with MiXCR from the multiplex PCR reads. The repertoire has 560,000 or so distinct CDR3 sequences, 15% to 20% of them found once; the top ten carry 45% to 50%. The sequenced material came from blood. The receptors were sampled from a man aged 40-49 years with Graves' ophthalmopathy.

This clonotype was observed at least ten times. The V call is TRBV28, the J call TRBJ2-5; unclear D gene. Germline CDR1 is MDHEN and CDR2 is SYDVKM. The CDR3 is 14 amino acids. V lost 3 bases to trimming and J lost 1 base, with 9 bases between them. The CDR3 DNA is TGTGCCAGCAGTTTGATAGGAATCCAAGAGACCCAGTACTTC. Amino acids: CASSLIGIQETQYF.

This clonotype was seen many times. V usage is TRBV12-3 or TRBV12-4 and J usage is TRBJ2-1; 7 bases fit TRBD2. With 3 bases clipped from V and 5 bases from J, the junction kept 10 bases outside the gene matches. This CDR3 comprises 16 residues. The CDR3 loop is CASSFLGRELDNEQFF. CDR3 nucleotide sequence: TGTGCCAGCAGTTTTCTTGGGCGGGAGTTGGACAATGAGCAGTTCTTC.

This clonotype was seen a handful of times. The rearrangement links TRBV20-1 to TRBJ2-1; 9 nucleotides agree with TRBD2. Germline V CDR1 and CDR2: DFQATT, SNEGSKA (reference sequence). The trim removed 1 base at V and 4 bases at J, leaving 17 bases unmatched. The CDR3 loop spans 19 amino acids. The CDR3 nucleotides read TGCAGTGCTAGAGCGCTCATTGGGGTTAGCGGGAGTTGGTACAATGAGCAGTTCTTC. Its translation is CSARALIGVSGSWYNEQFF.

This chain joins TRBV7-9 and TRBJ2-1, with D possibly TRBD1 on 6 matching bases. V was shortened by 5 bases and J by 5 bases, with 13 bases between the two germline ends. Germline V gene sequence: CDR1 SEHNR, CDR2 FQNEAQ (reference sequence). The CDR3 extends over 14 amino acids. The CDR3 loop reads CASSHRDTNNEQFF. The CDR3 DNA reads as TGTGCCAGCAGCCACCGGGACACCAACAATGAGCAGTTCTTC. Drawing the rest from reference TRBV7-9 and TRBJ2-1, the complete variable domain is DTGVSQNPRHKITKRGQNVTFRCDPISEHNRLYWYRQTLGQGPEFLTYFQNEAQLEKSRLLSDRFSAERPKGSFSTLEIQRTEQGDSAMYLCASSHRDTNNEQFFGPGTRLTVL.

The chain couples TRBV6-2 or TRBV6-3 to TRBJ2-1, with 10 bases matching TRBD1. CDR1 and CDR2 (germline): MNHEY, SVGEGT. With 6 bases clipped from V and 2 bases from J, the junction kept 10 bases outside the gene matches. The CDR3 extends over 17 amino acids. The CDR3 is CASRGLGQGKTYNEQFF. DNA of the CDR3: TGTGCCAGCAGGGGTTTGGGACAGGGGAAGACCTACAATGAGCAGTTCTTC.

This clonotype was detected only a few times. The rearrangement links TRBV6-2 or TRBV6-3 to TRBJ2-3, with 11 bases aligning to TRBD2. The CDR3 runs to 15 residues. J gave up 9 bases and V 6 bases, and 11 bases lay outside the gene matches. The germline gives CDR1 MNHEY, CDR2 SVGEGT. CDR3 protein: CASRRSGGGPLTQYF. The CDR3 DNA is TGTGCCAGCAGACGTAGCGGGGGGGGCCCCTTAACGCAGTATTTT.

The chain is built from TRBV10-3 and TRBJ2-5; D remains unclear. Looked up from germline, CDR1 is ENHRY and CDR2 is SYGVKD. There are 14 residues in the CDR3. V gave up 9 bases and J gave up 3 bases, with 17 bases separating them. CDR3 residues: CAIPRATPEETQYF. The CDR3 coding sequence is TGTGCCATTCCAAGGGCGACCCCAGAAGAGACCCAGTACTTC.

This clonotype has just a few counts. The chain employs TRBV15 and TRBJ2-5; 7 nucleotides align to TRBD1. Germline CDR1 LNHNV, CDR2 YYDKDF (reference sequence). The CDR3 has 13 residues. The junction had 6 bases not matched to a gene; V was cut back by 6 bases and J by 5 bases. The CDR3 DNA reads as TGTGCCACCAGAGATGGCAGGGGGGAGACCCAGTACTTC. Its protein is CATRDGRGETQYF.

The sample holds many counts of this clonotype. This CDR3 is CASSRGYEKLFF. Here the CDR3 DNA reads TGTGCCAGCAGCAGGGGGTACGAAAAACTGTTTTTT. The chain is built from TRBV12-3 or TRBV12-4 and TRBJ1-4, with 7 positions matching TRBD1. CDR3 length: 12 amino acids. V was clipped by 6 bases and J by 8 bases; unmatched bases: 3.

As regards this clonotype: A single base separates this from a much larger clone, so it may be a read error. The CDR3: CVSRGGTSGAYNEQFF. CDR3 nucleotide sequence: TGTGTCAGCAGAGGAGGGACTAGCGGAGCGTACAATGAGCAGTTCTTC. The chain recombines TRBV27 with TRBJ2-1; 11 bases agree with TRBD2. The CDR3 length is 16 residues. The germline CDR1 and CDR2 sequences are MNHEY and SMNVEV (reference sequence).

This clonotype was found many times. The genes are TRBV27 and TRBJ2-3; D is unresolved. The CDR3 has 16 amino acids. CDR1 is MNHEY and CDR2 is SMNVEV in the germline V gene (reference sequence). V was clipped by 3 bases and J by 0 bases, with 13 bases between them. CDR3 coding DNA: TGTGCCAGCAGTTTCTCCCTTACAGCAAGCACAGATACGCAGTATTTT. Protein: CASSFSLTASTDTQYF.

The rearrangement links TRBV9 to TRBJ2-5, with TRBD2 matching over 7 bases. Germline-derived CDR1 and CDR2 are SGDLS and YYNGEE. This CDR3 spans 15 amino acids. The V and J ends lost 3 bases and 2 bases, in that order; junction bases with no gene match: 7. The CDR3 region has the DNA TGTGCCAGCAGCGCTCATAGCGGGCATCAAGAGACCCAGTACTTC. It translates to CASSAHSGHQETQYF.

V and J are TRBV19 and TRBJ2-1; 11 bases are a match to TRBD2. The V gene's germline CDR1 is LNHDA and CDR2 SQIVND (reference sequence). The CDR3 runs to 17 residues. V lost 5 bases and J lost 4; bases outside the gene matches: 10. CDR3 DNA sequence: TGTGCCAGTAGTCTGGGACAGGGACTAGCGGTGTACAATGAGCAGTTCTTC. This codes for CASSLGQGLAVYNEQFF.

The chain combines TRBV10-3 with TRBJ2-3; weak D call: TRBD2 (6 bases). The length of the CDR3 is 15 residues. Trimming removed 0 bases from V and 1 base from J, with 8 bases in between. The V gene's germline CDR1 is ENHRY and CDR2 SYGVKD. The CDR3 sequence is CAISESASGTDTQYF. DNA of the CDR3: TGTGCCATCAGTGAGTCGGCTAGCGGCACAGATACGCAGTATTTT.

The chain joins TRBV11-1 to TRBJ1-2; D remains ambiguous. This CDR3 spans 15 amino acids. V was cut by 1 base and J by 4 bases, with 13 bases left in between. Germline CDR1 and CDR2: SGHAT and FQDESV (reference sequence). The CDR3 DNA is TGTGCCAGCAGCTTAGAATTTGGACCGGGCTATGGCTACACCTTC. As protein: CASSLEFGPGYGYTF.

V and J are TRBV5-8 and TRBJ1-2; D is perhaps TRBD1 (5 bases). Germline-derived CDR1 and CDR2 are SGHTS and YDEGEE. This CDR3 region has 14 residues. Trimming shortened V by 0 bases and J by 4 bases, and 10 bases separated the two germline ends. CDR3 region: CASSLARESYGYTF. DNA for the CDR3: TGTGCCAGCAGCTTGGCCAGGGAGAGCTATGGCTACACCTTC. The variable domain in full, with the rest retrieved from reference TRBV5-8 and TRBJ1-2, is EAGVTQSPTHLIKTRGQQATLRCSPISGHTSVYWYQQALGLGLQFLLWYDEGEERNRGNFPPRFSGRQFPNYSSELNVNALELEDSALYLCASSLARESYGYTFGSGTRLTVV.

This rearrangement joins TRBV29-1 to TRBJ1-1, with TRBD1 identical over 9 bases. Germline CDR1 and CDR2: SQVTM and ANQGSEA. The trim removed 7 bases at V and 5 bases at J, leaving 8 bases unmatched. CDR3 length: 13 residues. CDR3 loop: CSDGQGKGTEAFF. The CDR3 nucleotides read TGCAGCGATGGACAGGGGAAAGGAACTGAAGCTTTCTTT.

CDR3 nucleotides: TGTGCCAGCAGCTTCGGACAGGGTAGGCAGCCCCAGCATTTT. It is translated as CASSFGQGRQPQHF. The chain recombines TRBV7-2 with TRBJ1-5; 8 nucleotides match TRBD1. Germline values: CDR1 SGHTA, CDR2 FQGNSA. CDR3 length equals 14 residues. The junction had 5 bases not matched to a gene; V was cut back by 3 bases and J by 7 bases.

This clonotype has a count of ten or more. The chain employs TRBV11-3 and TRBJ2-7; D is unresolved. This CDR3 spans 13 amino acids. Germline lookup yields CDR1 SGHNT and CDR2 YENEEA. Trimming took 3 bases from V and 6 from J, leaving 12 bases between them. Written as DNA, the CDR3 is TGTGCCAGCAGCTTCAATCCTTCTTCCGAGCAGTACTTC. This encodes CASSFNPSSEQYF.

This clonotype came up a few times. The rearrangement joins TRBV19 to TRBJ1-5; 7 positions match TRBD1. Trimming at V came to 2 bases and at J to 11 bases, leaving 3 bases not matched to a gene. Per germline, CDR1 LNHDA and CDR2 SQIVND (reference sequence). This CDR3 spans 12 amino acids. The CDR3 DNA reads TGTGCCAGTAGTATATACAGGGGTGCCCAGCATTTT. Protein product: CASSIYRGAQHF.

This clonotype was found a few times. The genes are TRBV30 and TRBJ1-3, with D unclear. This CDR3 is built from 14 residues. CDR1 and CDR2 (germline): GTSNPN, SVGIG (reference sequence). V lost 4 bases to trimming and J lost 0 bases, with 10 bases between them. The CDR3 sequence: CAWNSGHSGNTIYF. As DNA, the CDR3 is TGTGCCTGGAATAGCGGGCACTCTGGAAACACCATATATTTT. Based on the CDR3 plus reference TRBV30 and TRBJ1-3, the full variable domain is SQTIHQWPATLVQPVGSPLSLECTVEGTSNPNLYWYRQAAGRGLQLLFYSVGIGQISSEVPQNLSASRPQDRQFILSSKKLLLSDSGFYLCAWNSGHSGNTIYFGEGSWLTVV.

The chain combines TRBV11-2 with TRBJ2-7; a weak D match, TRBD2 (6 bases). V lost 2 bases to trimming and J lost 3 bases, with 14 bases between them. This CDR3 contains 15 residues. Germline V CDR1 and CDR2: SGHAT, FQNNGV. CDR3 in amino acids: CASSLWGAGNYEQYF. The CDR3 bases are TGTGCCAGCAGCTTATGGGGTGCGGGAAACTACGAGCAGTACTTC. The full variable domain, in which reference TRBV11-2 and TRBJ2-7 provide the parts outside the CDR3, is EAGVAQSPRYKIIEKRQSVAFWCNPISGHATLYWYQQILGQGPKLLIQFQNNGVVDDSQLPKDRFSAERLKGVDSTLKIQPAKLEDSAVYLCASSLWGAGNYEQYFGPGTRLTVT.

This chain joins TRBV12-3 or TRBV12-4 and TRBJ2-2; D is undetermined. Trimming shortened V by 2 bases and J by 7 bases, and 8 bases separated the two germline ends. The CDR3 extends over 13 amino acids. The CDR3 sequence: CASSLSNLGELFF. The CDR3 DNA follows: TGTGCCAGCAGTTTAAGTAACCTCGGGGAGCTGTTTTTT.

The table lists this clonotype with a few counts. This sequence joins TRBV6-2 or TRBV6-3 and TRBJ1-2; weak D call: TRBD1 (6 bases). The CDR3 consists of 13 residues. Trimming took off 2 bases at V and 5 bases at J, with 9 bases between the two ends. Germline CDR1 MNHEY, CDR2 SVGEGT. CDR3 sequence (DNA): TGTGCCAGCAGTTACGGGGGGCAGTATGGCTACACCTTC. This gives the protein CASSYGGQYGYTF.

V and J are TRBV7-6 and TRBJ2-1, with TRBD1 as a possible D gene (5 bases). Looked up from germline, CDR1 is SGHVS and CDR2 is FNYEAQ. V dropped 5 bases and J dropped 0 bases, with 11 bases sitting between them. This CDR3 is built from 15 residues. CDR3: CASSISRDSYNEQFF. CDR3 DNA: TGTGCCAGCAGCATAAGCAGGGACTCCTACAATGAGCAGTTCTTC.

This clonotype was counted many times. The rearrangement uses TRBV5-1 and TRBJ2-1, with 10 bases matching TRBD1. Germline trimming cut 6 bases from V and 3 bases from J; bases unmatched to any gene: 6. Germline-derived CDR1 and CDR2 are SGHRS and YFSETQ. CDR3 length: 15 amino acids. CDR3 residues: CASKLTGGSYNEQFF. As DNA, the CDR3 is TGCGCCAGCAAACTGACAGGGGGCAGCTACAATGAGCAGTTCTTC.

This clonotype was counted at least ten times. The chain employs TRBV28 and TRBJ1-1; D gene uncertain. V dropped 3 bases and J dropped 4 bases, with 24 bases sitting between them. The CDR3 runs 18 residues. Germline CDR1 MDHEN, CDR2 SYDVKM. DNA of the CDR3: TGTGCCAGCAGTTTGTCCCCACTAGGAGCAGTCGCGGGCACTGAAGCTTTCTTT. Amino acid sequence: CASSLSPLGAVAGTEAFF.

The chain links TRBV29-1 to TRBJ2-3, with no clear D. The CDR3 runs to 13 residues. V lost 3 bases and J lost 1, with 8 bases in between. CDR1 is SQVTM and CDR2 is ANQGSEA in the germline V gene. In nucleotides, the CDR3 is TGCAGCGTTGACGGGTTCGGCACAGATACGCAGTATTTT. This translates into CSVDGFGTDTQYF.

The rearrangement uses TRBV4-1 and TRBJ2-7, with 13 nucleotides matching TRBD2. The CDR3 has 16 amino acids. V lost 4 bases to trimming and J lost 7 bases; unmatched junction nucleotides: 10. Germline lookup yields CDR1 MGHRA and CDR2 YSYEKL. As DNA, the CDR3 is TGCGCCAGCAGCCGGGACGCGGGACTAGCGGGGAGGGAGCAGTACTTC. Translated, it gives CASSRDAGLAGREQYF.